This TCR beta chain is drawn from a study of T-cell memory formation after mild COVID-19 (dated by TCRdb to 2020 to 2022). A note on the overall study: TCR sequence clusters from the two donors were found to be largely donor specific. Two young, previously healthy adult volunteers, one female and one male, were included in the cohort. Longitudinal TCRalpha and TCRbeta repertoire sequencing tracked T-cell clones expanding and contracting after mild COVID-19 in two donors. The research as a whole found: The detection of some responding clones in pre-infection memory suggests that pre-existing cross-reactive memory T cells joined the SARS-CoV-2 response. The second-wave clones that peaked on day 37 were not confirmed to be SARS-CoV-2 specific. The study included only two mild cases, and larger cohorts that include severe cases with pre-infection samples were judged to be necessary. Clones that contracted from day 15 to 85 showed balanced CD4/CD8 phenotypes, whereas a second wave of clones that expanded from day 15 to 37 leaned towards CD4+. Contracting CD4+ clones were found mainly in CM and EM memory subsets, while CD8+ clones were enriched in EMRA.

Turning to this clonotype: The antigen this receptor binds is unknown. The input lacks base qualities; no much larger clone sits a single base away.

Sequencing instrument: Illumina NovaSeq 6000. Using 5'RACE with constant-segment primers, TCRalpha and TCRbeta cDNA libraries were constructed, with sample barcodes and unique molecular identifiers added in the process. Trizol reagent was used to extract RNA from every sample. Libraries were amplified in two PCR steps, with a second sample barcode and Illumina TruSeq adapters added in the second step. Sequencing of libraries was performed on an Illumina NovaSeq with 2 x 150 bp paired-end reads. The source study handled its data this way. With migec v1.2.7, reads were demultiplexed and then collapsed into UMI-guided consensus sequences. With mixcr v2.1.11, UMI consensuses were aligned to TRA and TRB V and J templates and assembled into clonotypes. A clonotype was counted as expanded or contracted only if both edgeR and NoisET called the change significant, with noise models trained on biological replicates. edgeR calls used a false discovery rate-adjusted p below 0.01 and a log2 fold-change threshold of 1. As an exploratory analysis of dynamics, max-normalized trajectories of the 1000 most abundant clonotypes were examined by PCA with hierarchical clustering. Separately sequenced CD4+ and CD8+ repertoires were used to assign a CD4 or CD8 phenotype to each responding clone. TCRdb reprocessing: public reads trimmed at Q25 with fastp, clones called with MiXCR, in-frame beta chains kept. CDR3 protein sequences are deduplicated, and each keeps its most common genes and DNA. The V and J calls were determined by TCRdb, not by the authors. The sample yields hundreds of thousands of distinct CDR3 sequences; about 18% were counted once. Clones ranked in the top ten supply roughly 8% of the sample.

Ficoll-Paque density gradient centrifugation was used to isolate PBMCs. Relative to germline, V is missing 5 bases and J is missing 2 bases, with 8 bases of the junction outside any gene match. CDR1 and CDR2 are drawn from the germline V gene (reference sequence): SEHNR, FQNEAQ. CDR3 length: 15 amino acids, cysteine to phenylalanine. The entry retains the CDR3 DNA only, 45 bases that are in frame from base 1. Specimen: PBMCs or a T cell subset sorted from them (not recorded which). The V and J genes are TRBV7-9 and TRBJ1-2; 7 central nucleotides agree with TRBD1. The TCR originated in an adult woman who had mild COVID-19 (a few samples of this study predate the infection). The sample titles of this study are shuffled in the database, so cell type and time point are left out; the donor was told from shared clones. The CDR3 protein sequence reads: CASSLRQGENYGYTF. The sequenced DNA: TGTGCCAGCAGCCTAAGACAGGGTGAGAACTATGGCTACACCTTC.